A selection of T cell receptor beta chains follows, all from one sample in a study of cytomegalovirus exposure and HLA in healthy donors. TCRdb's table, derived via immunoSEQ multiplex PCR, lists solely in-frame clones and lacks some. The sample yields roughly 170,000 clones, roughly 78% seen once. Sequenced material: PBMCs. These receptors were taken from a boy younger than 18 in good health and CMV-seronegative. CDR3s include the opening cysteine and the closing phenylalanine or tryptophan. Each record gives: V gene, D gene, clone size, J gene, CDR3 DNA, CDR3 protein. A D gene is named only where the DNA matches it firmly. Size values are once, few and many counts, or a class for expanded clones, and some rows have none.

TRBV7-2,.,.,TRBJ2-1,TGTGCCAGCAGCTTAGTACAGCCCTACAATGAGCAGTTCTTC,CASSLVQPYNEQFF
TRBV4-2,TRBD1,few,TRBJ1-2,TGTGCCAGCAGCCAAGAGGGCAGGGGGACTGGCTACACCTTC,CASSQEGRGTGYTF
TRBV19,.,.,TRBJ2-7,TGTGCCAGTAGTATCGGGGTAGCGGCACCGGGGGAGCAGTACTTC,CASSIGVAAPGEQYF
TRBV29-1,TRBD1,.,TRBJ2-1,TGCAGCGTACAGGGGGCCTCCTACAATGAGCAGTTCTTC,CSVQGASYNEQFF
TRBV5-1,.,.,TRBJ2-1,TGCGCCAGCAGCGCCGGCTCCGGGACAACGGGTTACAATGAGCAGTTCTTC,CASSAGSGTTGYNEQFF
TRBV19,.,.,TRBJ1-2,TGTGCCAGCGCGGAAATTAACTATGGCTACACCTTC,CASAEINYGYTF
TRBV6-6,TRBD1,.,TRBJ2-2,TGTGCCAGCAGTTCGGGACAGGGTCAGACCGGGGAGCTGTTTTTT,CASSSGQGQTGELFF
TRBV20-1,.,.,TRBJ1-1,TGCAGTGCCCCGGTGGACACTGAAGCTTTCTTT,CSAPVDTEAFF
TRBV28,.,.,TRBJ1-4,TGTGCCAGCAGTACCCCTCGAGCTAATGAAAAACTGTTTTTT,CASSTPRANEKLFF
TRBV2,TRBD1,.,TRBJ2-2,TGTGCCAGCAACACTCCCGGGACAGGGAGCACCGGGGAGCTGTTTTTT,CASNTPGTGSTGELFF
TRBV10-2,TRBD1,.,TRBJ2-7,TGCGCCAGCAGTGAGGAGGGGGCAGGCACCTACGAGCAGTACTTC,CASSEEGAGTYEQYF
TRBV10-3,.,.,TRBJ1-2,TGTGCCATCAGTGACCTTATGAGAACAGGAATTTTTAACTATGGCTACACCTTC,CAISDLMRTGIFNYGYTF
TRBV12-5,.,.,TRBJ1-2,TGTGCTAGTGGTCTCACCGGAGTCTATGGCTACACCTTC,CASGLTGVYGYTF
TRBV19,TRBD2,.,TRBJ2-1,TGTGCCAGTAGGACTAGCGGGAGTTCGAATGAGCAGTTCTTC,CASRTSGSSNEQFF
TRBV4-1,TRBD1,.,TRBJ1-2,TGCGCCAGCAGCCCCATGTCCTGGGGGACAGGCTATGGCTACACCTTC,CASSPMSWGTGYGYTF
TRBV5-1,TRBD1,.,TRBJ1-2,TGCGCCAGCAGCTTGATGTTAGGGGGGACAGGGCACGGCTACACCTTC,CASSLMLGGTGHGYTF
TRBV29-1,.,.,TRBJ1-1,TGCAGCGCGGGGGGAGGCACTGAAGCTTTCTTT,CSAGGGTEAFF
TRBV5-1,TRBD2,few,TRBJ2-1,TGCGCCAGCAGCTTGGGACTAGCGGGAGACAATGAGCAGTTCTTC,CASSLGLAGDNEQFF
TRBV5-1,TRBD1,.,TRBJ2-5,TGCGCCAGCAGCCGAGGGGGCCCCCGGGGCCAAGAGACCCAGTACTTC,CASSRGGPRGQETQYF
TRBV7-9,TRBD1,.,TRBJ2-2,TGTGCCAGCAGTTTCACAGGGGGAGACACCGGGGAGCTGTTTTTT,CASSFTGGDTGELFF
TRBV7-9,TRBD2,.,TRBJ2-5,TGTGCCAGCAGCTTAGTTCGGTTAGCGGGGGAAGAGACCCAGTACTTC,CASSLVRLAGEETQYF
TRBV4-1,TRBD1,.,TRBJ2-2,TGCGCCAGCAGCCAAGATGAGGGGGCAGTGACCGGGGAGCTGTTTTTT,CASSQDEGAVTGELFF
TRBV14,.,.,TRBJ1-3,TGTGCCAGCAGCCCTCTGACAGGAGCGCACTCTGGAAACACCATATATTTT,CASSPLTGAHSGNTIYF
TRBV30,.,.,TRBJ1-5,TGTGCCTGGAGTGTCCGAGGGAATCAGCCCCAGCATTTT,CAWSVRGNQPQHF
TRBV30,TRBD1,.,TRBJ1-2,TGTGCCTGGAGTGTCTTGGGACAGGCGGTTTATGGCTACACCTTC,CAWSVLGQAVYGYTF
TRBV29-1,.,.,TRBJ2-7,TGCAGCGTTGACATCTACGAGCAGTACTTC,CSVDIYEQYF
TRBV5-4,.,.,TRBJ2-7,TGTGCCAGCAGTATAATTGGCCAATCCTACGAGCAGTACTTC,CASSIIGQSYEQYF
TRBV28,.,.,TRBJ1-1,TGTGCCAGCAGACTCTTTAACACTGAAGCTTTCTTT,CASRLFNTEAFF
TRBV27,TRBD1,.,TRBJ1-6,TGTGCCAGCAGGATTCCGGGACAGGGTAATTCACCCCTCCACTTT,CASRIPGQGNSPLHF
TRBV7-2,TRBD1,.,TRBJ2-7,TGTGCCAGCAGGGTTCCGGGACAGCCGTCCTACGAGCAGTACTTC,CASRVPGQPSYEQYF
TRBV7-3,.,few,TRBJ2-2,TGTGCCAGCAGCCGGAGGGGGGGGTTATCCGGGGAGCTGTTTTTT,CASSRRGGLSGELFF